A single sample gave rise to the 22 T cell receptor beta chains below, sequenced in a study of blood T cell repertoires in COVID-19 (TCRdb year 2020). Receptor libraries were prepared by the immunoSEQ multiplex PCR assay. As stored in TCRdb, this immuneACCESS dataset retains in-frame rearrangements with V and J assigned. A fraction of the clones does not appear; measured against another copy, unresolved V genes explain less than half of the discrepancy, and the remainder lacks a known reason. The table for this sample lists about 150,000 clones; around 83% of them were counted only once. The ten largest clones capture about 12% of the sample. Sequencing was done on a sample of peripheral blood. These TCRs come from a woman aged 55-70 years with COVID-19, enrolled during active disease.

The chain carries TRBV18 and TRBJ2-7, with 8 nucleotides matching TRBD1. V was clipped by 4 bases and J by 4 bases; unmatched bases: 6. This CDR3 has 14 residues. Germline CDR1 reads KGHSH; CDR2 reads LQKENI. The CDR3 spells CASSQADRGYEQYF. The CDR3 DNA is TGTGCCAGCTCACAGGCCGACAGGGGTTACGAGCAGTACTTC.

This clone was seen a handful of times. The rearrangement links TRBV7-8 to TRBJ1-4; D uncertain. Trimming stripped 5 bases from V and 0 bases from J, with 13 bases between. The CDR3 is 16 amino acids. Germline V gene sequence: CDR1 SGHVS, CDR2 FQNEAQ. CDR3 region: CASSPGKGATNEKLFF. The CDR3 DNA follows: TGTGCCAGCAGCCCGGGGAAGGGTGCAACTAATGAAAAACTGTTTTTT.

The chain couples TRBV6-5 to TRBJ1-3; D unresolved. Per the germline V gene, CDR1 is MNHEY and CDR2 is SVGAGI. This CDR3 contains 15 residues. V was shortened by 6 bases and J by 4 bases, with 16 bases between the two germline ends. The CDR3 nucleotides are TGTGCCAGCAGGGATCGGGGAGGAGGGGGAAACACCATATATTTT. Residues: CASRDRGGGGNTIYF.

V usage is TRBV5-1 and J usage is TRBJ1-2, with a tentative D call TRBD1 (6 bases). This CDR3 comprises 13 residues. CDR1 and CDR2 from the germline V gene are SGHRS and YFSETQ. V was shortened by 4 bases and J by 7 bases, with 14 bases between the two germline ends. The CDR3 DNA reads as TGCGCCAGCAGCCGAGAAGGGGGTAGTGGCTACACCTTC. This translates into CASSREGGSGYTF.

The chain uses TRBV4-1 and TRBJ1-1, with 8 positions matching TRBD1. CDR1 is MGHRA, CDR2 YSYEKL, per germline. The CDR3 is 13 residues long. Trimming at V came to 4 bases and at J to 7 bases, leaving 5 bases not matched to a gene. CDR3: CASSRTGGGEAFF. The CDR3 bases are TGCGCCAGCAGCCGAACAGGGGGGGGTGAAGCTTTCTTT.

This chain uses TRBV5-6 with TRBJ1-5, with D possibly matching TRBD1 (6 bases). V dropped 4 bases and J dropped 4 bases, with 12 bases sitting between them. There are 14 residues in the CDR3. Germline CDR1 reads SGHDT; CDR2 reads YYEEEE. The CDR3 DNA is TGTGCCAGCAGCAGGGGGAGATCAAATCAGCCCCAGCATTTT. This codes for CASSRGRSNQPQHF. Drawing the rest from reference TRBV5-6 and TRBJ1-5, the complete variable domain is DAGVTQSPTHLIKTRGQQVTLRCSPKSGHDTVSWYQQALGQGPQFIFQYYEEEERQRGNFPDRFSGHQFPNYSSELNVNALLLGDSALYLCASSRGRSNQPQHFGDGTRLSIL.

V usage is TRBV6-5 and J usage is TRBJ1-2; TRBD1 is a possible D gene (5 bases). CDR1 is MNHEY, CDR2 SVGAGI, per germline. Trimming removed 9 bases at V and 3 bases at J, with 11 bases between. This CDR3 region has 12 residues. This CDR3 is CASVRADYGYTF. The CDR3 nucleotides are TGTGCCAGTGTCAGGGCGGACTATGGCTACACCTTC.

The rearrangement joins TRBV10-3 to TRBJ2-1; the D is unclear. The ends were cut back, 3 bases at V and 3 bases at J, with 9 bases in the middle. This CDR3 spans 14 amino acids. Germline V gene data show CDR1 as ENHRY and CDR2 as SYGVKD. The CDR3 coding sequence is TGTGCCATCAGTGAAATGAGAGACTACAATGAGCAGTTCTTC. This gives the protein CAISEMRDYNEQFF.

This chain joins TRBV7-6 and TRBJ1-6, with D unresolved. With 4 bases removed from V and 7 bases from J, the gap between germline ends came to 11 bases. Germline V lookup: CDR1 SGHVS, CDR2 FNYEAQ. The CDR3 contains 14 residues. The CDR3 sequence is CASSYQNTNSPLHF. CDR3 nucleotide sequence: TGTGCCAGCAGCTACCAAAACACCAATTCACCCCTCCACTTT.

The J gene is TRBJ1-5, the V gene TRBV19; D is ambiguous. V lost 5 bases and J lost 2, with 25 bases in between. CDR1 LNHDA and CDR2 SQIVND come from the germline V gene (reference sequence). The CDR3 is 19 amino acids. Here the CDR3 reads CASSGTLRQMIGGNQPQHF. Written as DNA, the CDR3 is TGTGCCAGTAGTGGAACCCTCAGGCAGATGATCGGGGGCAATCAGCCCCAGCATTTT.

The chain is built from TRBV23-1 and TRBJ1-5; D is ambiguous. TRBV23-1 carries the ORF label, with uncertain function. V lost 0 bases, J lost 8 bases, and 5 bases lay in between. This CDR3 is built from 12 residues. CDR3 protein: CASSQSRKPQHF. The CDR3 DNA follows: TGCGCCAGCAGTCAATCGCGTAAGCCCCAGCATTTT.

The chain carries TRBV12-5 and TRBJ2-7, with D maybe TRBD1 (5 bases). V lost 2 bases, J lost 6 bases, and 5 bases lay in between. The CDR3 extends over 11 amino acids. Germline CDR1 reads LGHNT; CDR2 reads FRNRAP. The CDR3 spells CASGLQGEQYF. In DNA form, the CDR3 reads TGTGCTAGTGGTTTGCAGGGCGAGCAGTACTTC.

This sequence joins TRBV3-1 (or the pseudogene TRBV3-2) and TRBJ2-1, with D possibly TRBD2 on 6 matching bases. CDR3 length: 15 residues. V dropped 3 bases and J dropped 0 bases, with 9 bases sitting between them. Looked up from germline, CDR1 is LGHDT and CDR2 is YNNKEL (reference sequence). The CDR3 region has the DNA TGTGCCAGCAGCCATAGCGGAAGCTCCTACAATGAGCAGTTCTTC. The encoded protein is CASSHSGSSYNEQFF.

The chain combines TRBV30 with TRBJ1-5; D unresolved. CDR3 length equals 14 residues. The V end was cut by 2 bases, the J end by 6 bases, with 14 bases between. Per the germline V gene, CDR1 is GTSNPN and CDR2 is SVGIG (reference sequence). The CDR3 loop reads CAWSTGSLGQPQHF. In DNA form, the CDR3 reads TGTGCCTGGAGTACTGGTTCTCTAGGTCAGCCCCAGCATTTT.

V usage is TRBV6-5 and J usage is TRBJ1-2; D is undetermined. The CDR3 totals 14 residues. The ends were cut back, 11 bases at V and 3 bases at J, with 19 bases in the middle. CDR1 and CDR2 from the germline V gene are MNHEY and SVGAGI. The CDR3 protein is CASRVRALDYGYTF. DNA for the CDR3: TGTGCCTCCCGTGTCAGAGCACTAGACTATGGCTACACCTTC.

The V and J genes are TRBV5-1 and TRBJ2-3, with 12 bases aligning to TRBD2. The CDR3 contains 17 residues. The junction had 5 bases not matched to a gene; V was cut back by 0 bases and J by 3 bases. Germline V gene lookup returns CDR1 SGHRS and CDR2 YFSETQ. CDR3 region: CASSLVTSGGPTDTQYF. CDR3 coding DNA: TGCGCCAGCAGCTTGGTTACTAGCGGGGGGCCAACAGATACGCAGTATTTT.

The rearrangement uses TRBV2 and TRBJ2-7; 11 bases fit TRBD2. Germline V CDR1 and CDR2: SNHLY, FYNNEI. The CDR3 is 13 amino acids. V lost 8 bases to trimming and J lost 3 bases; unmatched junction nucleotides: 3. The CDR3 is CASGGTSGYEQYF. In nucleotides, the CDR3 is TGTGCCAGCGGCGGGACTAGCGGCTACGAGCAGTACTTC.

The V gene is TRBV7-2, the J gene TRBJ2-1; D remains ambiguous. Trimming pared 2 bases from V and 7 bases from J, leaving 9 bases between. Germline CDR1 SGHTA, CDR2 FQGNSA. The CDR3 contains 13 residues. The CDR3 coding sequence is TGTGCCAGCAGCTTACGAATGAGAAATGAGCAGTTCTTC. Translation: CASSLRMRNEQFF.

This clone was detected once. The chain recombines TRBV5-1 with TRBJ2-3; 10 nucleotides match TRBD2. The junction had 6 bases not matched to a gene; V was cut back by 5 bases and J by 3 bases. The CDR3 is made up of 15 amino acids. CDR1 is SGHRS, CDR2 YFSETQ, per germline. The CDR3 bases are TGCGCCAGCAGTGCTAGCGGGAGTAGTACAGATACGCAGTATTTT. It translates to CASSASGSSTDTQYF.

This sequence joins TRBV11-2 and TRBJ1-5; D remains unclear. From germline, CDR1 is SGHAT and CDR2 FQNNGV. V lost 1 base and J 4 bases, leaving 5 bases between the germline ends. The CDR3 totals 13 residues. CDR3 in amino acids: CASSLGTNQPQHF. For the CDR3, the DNA is TGTGCCAGCAGCTTAGGTACTAATCAGCCCCAGCATTTT. Full variable domain (missing parts from reference TRBV11-2 and TRBJ1-5): EAGVAQSPRYKIIEKRQSVAFWCNPISGHATLYWYQQILGQGPKLLIQFQNNGVVDDSQLPKDRFSAERLKGVDSTLKIQPAKLEDSAVYLCASSLGTNQPQHFGDGTRLSIL.

The CDR3 sequence: CASSSRGQNTEAFF. DNA for the CDR3: TGCGCCAGCAGCTCGAGAGGGCAGAACACTGAAGCTTTCTTT. This sequence joins TRBV5-1 and TRBJ1-1, with unresolved D. This CDR3 spans 14 amino acids. The germline gives CDR1 SGHRS, CDR2 YFSETQ. V shed 3 bases and J shed 1 base, with 10 bases lying between them.

This chain uses TRBV5-1 with TRBJ2-6, with D hard to call. The CDR3 runs 14 residues. Germline loops: CDR1 SGHRS, CDR2 YFSETQ. Deletions cut 0 bases from V and 6 bases from J, with 7 bases between. The CDR3 is CASSLGQAANVLTF. The CDR3 region has the DNA TGCGCCAGCAGCTTGGGCCAAGCGGCCAACGTCCTGACTTTC.